This T cell receptor (beta chain) was documented in a study of blood T cell repertoires in COVID-19. Across the whole study: Spain, Italy and the United States supplied samples that represented acute and convalescent COVID-19. The cDNA or gDNA used as material had been derived from T cells, B-cell-depleted T cells, or PBMCs.

Sequencing used immunoSEQ multiplex PCR; TCRdb keeps in-frame clones, though not all of them. The sample contains under 350,000 clones, 86% of which appear only once. The CDR3 spans 16 residues. Germline CDR1 KGHSH, CDR2 LQKENI. Trimming removed 2 bases from V and 6 bases from J; junction bases left unmatched: 8. Those enrolled, adults aged roughly 18 to 95 years, came from 25 or so US areas. Membership in each cohort depended on participant-reported clinical history. Sequences were obtained from PBMCs or T cells enriched from blood (not recorded which). The origin of this receptor is a woman aged 40 to 49 with acute COVID-19. V gene TRBV18 combines with J gene TRBJ1-5; 9 bases align to TRBD1. The CDR3 here is CASSPDSGTGSQPQHF. For the CDR3, the DNA is TGTGCCAGCTCACCAGACTCCGGGACAGGGTCTCAGCCCCAGCATTTT.